The rows below give T cell receptor beta chains drawn from one sample of a study of tumor-infiltrating lymphocytes in primary liver carcinoma. One entry per CDR3 protein, called by TCRdb with MiXCR from the multiplex PCR reads. The table shows nearly 200,000 distinct CDR3 sequences, with less than 65% occurring only once. What was sequenced was peripheral blood. Receptor source: a woman between 55 and 75 years old with primary liver carcinoma and hepatitis B virus infection. Each CDR3 is given with its conserved first and last residue. Each record gives: V gene, clone size, D gene, J gene, CDR3 protein, CDR3 DNA. A D gene is named only where the DNA matches it firmly. Size tells how often a clone was seen (once, few, many) or the class of an expanded clone, and some rows leave it out.

V: TRBV20-1; size: .; D: TRBD2; J: TRBJ2-1; CDR3: CSARDLLAGGRDEQFF; DNA: TGCAGTGCTAGAGACCTCCTAGCGGGAGGCCGGGATGAGCAGTTCTTC
V: TRBV6-5; size: many; D: .; J: TRBJ1-4; CDR3: CASTPRGATNEKLFF; DNA: TGTGCCAGCACCCCTCGGGGGGCAACTAATGAAAAACTGTTTTTT
V: TRBV28; size: .; D: .; J: TRBJ2-3; CDR3: CASSVRGYTKYF; DNA: TGTGCCAGCAGTGTCCGTGGTTATACGAAGTATTTT
V: TRBV29-1; size: many; D: .; J: TRBJ1-2; CDR3: CSVRNPGANYGYTF; DNA: TGCAGCGTTCGAAATCCGGGAGCTAACTATGGCTACACCTTC
V: TRBV5-6; size: .; D: TRBD1; J: TRBJ1-2; CDR3: CASSPDRGLGYGYTF; DNA: TGTGCCAGCAGCCCGGACAGGGGGCTCGGCTATGGCTACACCTTC
V: TRBV29-1; size: .; D: TRBD1; J: TRBJ2-7; CDR3: CNVVAYVTGTYEQYF; DNA: TGCAACGTTGTCGCTTACGTGACAGGGACCTACGAGCAGTACTTC
V: TRBV28; size: .; D: TRBD2; J: TRBJ2-7; CDR3: CASSLGLGAGGREQYF; DNA: TGTGCCAGCAGTTTAGGCCTGGGAGCGGGAGGACGCGAGCAGTACTTC
V: TRBV6-2/TRBV6-3; size: many; D: TRBD1; J: TRBJ1-6; CDR3: CASSNLRGESSPLHF; DNA: TGTGCCAGCAGTAACCTCAGGGGGGAAAGTTCACCCCTCCACTTT
V: TRBV6-6; size: many; D: .; J: TRBJ1-2; CDR3: CASSHFLSAYGYTF; DNA: TGTGCCAGCAGCCACTTTCTCTCAGCCTATGGCTACACCTTC
V: TRBV11-2; size: .; D: TRBD2; J: TRBJ2-7; CDR3: CASSGLAAYEQYF; DNA: TGTGCCAGTTCGGGACTAGCGGCCTACGAGCAGTACTTC
V: TRBV29-1; size: .; D: .; J: TRBJ2-2; CDR3: CSVSGGLNTGELLF; DNA: TGCAGCGTTTCGGGCGGATTGAACACCGGGGAGCTGCTTTTT
V: TRBV12-3/TRBV12-4; size: .; D: TRBD2; J: TRBJ2-3; CDR3: CASLRLALTDTQYF; DNA: TGTGCCAGCCTACGACTAGCACTAACAGATACGCAGTATTTT
V: TRBV7-8; size: .; D: .; J: TRBJ1-2; CDR3: CASSLGNFSPGYTF; DNA: TGTGCCAGCAGCTTAGGGAACTTTAGCCCTGGCTACACCTTC
V: TRBV5-6; size: .; D: .; J: TRBJ2-3; CDR3: CASSRGNTDTQYF; DNA: TGTGCCAGCAGCAGAGGGAACACAGATACGCAGTATTTT
V: TRBV11-3; size: few; D: .; J: TRBJ2-7; CDR3: CASSVRGTLPSYEQYF; DNA: TGTGCCAGTAGCGTCCGCGGGACACTACCTTCCTACGAGCAGTACTTC
V: TRBV24-1; size: .; D: TRBD2; J: TRBJ2-1; CDR3: CATSDPGRTSGNVQFF; DNA: TGTGCCACCAGTGATCCAGGTAGGACTAGCGGGAATGTGCAGTTCTTC
V: TRBV7-9; size: .; D: TRBD1; J: TRBJ1-1; CDR3: CASSRPGTGGTEAFF; DNA: TGTGCCAGCAGCCGACCGGGGACAGGGGGCACTGAAGCTTTCTTT
V: TRBV5-1; size: few; D: .; J: TRBJ2-1; CDR3: CASSRDLRLNEQFF; DNA: TGCGCCAGCAGCCGGGACTTGAGGTTGAATGAGCAGTTCTTC
V: TRBV28; size: .; D: TRBD1; J: TRBJ2-3; CDR3: CASTSTGTGDTQYF; DNA: TGTGCCAGCACCTCGACCGGGACAGGGGATACGCAGTATTTT
V: TRBV28; size: few; D: .; J: TRBJ2-2; CDR3: CASTTYREDTGELFF; DNA: TGTGCCAGCACCACATACAGGGAGGATACCGGGGAGCTGTTTTTT
V: TRBV12-3/TRBV12-4; size: many; D: TRBD1; J: TRBJ1-5; CDR3: CASSGTGNQPQHF; DNA: TGTGCCAGCAGTGGGACAGGGAATCAGCCCCAGCATTTT
V: TRBV4-1; size: few; D: TRBD2; J: TRBJ2-3; CDR3: CASSRSAAGGSDTQYF; DNA: TGCGCCAGCAGCCGGTCGGCAGCGGGAGGGTCAGATACGCAGTATTTT
V: TRBV29-1; size: many; D: .; J: TRBJ1-1; CDR3: CSVEDLGVKRGAFF; DNA: TGCAGCGTTGAAGATCTTGGGGTGAAGAGAGGAGCTTTCTTT
V: TRBV6-1; size: .; D: .; J: TRBJ1-5; CDR3: CASRIRGDWGEGNSNQPQHF; DNA: TGTGCCAGCAGGATACGGGGCGACTGGGGTGAGGGAAATAGCAATCAGCCCCAGCATTTT
V: TRBV5-1; size: .; D: TRBD1; J: TRBJ2-3; CDR3: CASSSETTGGFGDTQYF; DNA: TGCGCCAGCAGCTCCGAGACGACAGGGGGCTTTGGGGATACGCAGTATTTT
V: TRBV11-3; size: .; D: .; J: TRBJ2-1; CDR3: CASSFSQTAYIEQFF; DNA: TGTGCCAGCAGCTTTTCCCAGACCGCCTACATTGAACAGTTCTTC
V: TRBV4-1; size: .; D: .; J: TRBJ1-4; CDR3: CASSLSGGIEPFF; DNA: TGCGCCAGCAGCTTAAGTGGCGGGATTGAACCGTTTTTT
V: TRBV11-3; size: .; D: TRBD1; J: TRBJ2-5; CDR3: CGSSPGTGGMETQYF; DNA: TGTGGCAGCAGCCCCGGGACAGGGGGCATGGAGACCCAATACTTC
V: TRBV4-2; size: few; D: .; J: TRBJ1-4; CDR3: CASSQAWQDDVRGEKLFF; DNA: TGTGCCAGCAGCCAAGCGTGGCAGGACGACGTCAGGGGTGAAAAACTGTTTTTT
V: TRBV6-2/TRBV6-3; size: many; D: TRBD2; J: TRBJ2-1; CDR3: CASSNTYTSGRAHNEQFF; DNA: TGTGCCAGCAGTAACACATATACGAGCGGGAGGGCCCATAATGAGCAGTTCTTC
V: TRBV28; size: .; D: TRBD1; J: TRBJ2-1; CDR3: CTSSVPQGAVEQFF; DNA: TGTACCAGCAGTGTGCCTCAGGGGGCGGTTGAGCAGTTCTTC
V: TRBV30; size: .; D: .; J: TRBJ1-2; CDR3: CAWKERSRQSYGYTF; DNA: TGTGCCTGGAAGGAAAGGAGTAGACAGTCCTATGGCTACACCTTC
V: TRBV28; size: .; D: TRBD1; J: TRBJ2-2; CDR3: CAGSLRLRDRGGNTGELFF; DNA: TGTGCCGGCAGTTTACGTCTGCGAGACAGGGGGGGGAACACCGGGGAGCTGTTTTTT
V: TRBV7-3; size: .; D: .; J: TRBJ1-1; CDR3: CASSLSPGDTEAFF; DNA: TGTGCCAGCAGCTTAAGCCCGGGTGACACTGAAGCTTTCTTT
V: TRBV29-1; size: .; D: TRBD2; J: TRBJ2-1; CDR3: CSATTSGHEQSF; DNA: TGCAGCGCCACGACTAGCGGTCATGAGCAGTCCTTC
V: TRBV11-2; size: many; D: .; J: TRBJ2-2; CDR3: CASALTNTGELFF; DNA: TGTGCCAGCGCTCTGACGAACACCGGGGAGCTGTTTTTT
V: TRBV11-2; size: .; D: TRBD2; J: TRBJ2-5; CDR3: CASSFAASGQETQYF; DNA: TGTGCCAGCAGCTTTGCGGCTAGCGGACAAGAGACCCAGTATTTC